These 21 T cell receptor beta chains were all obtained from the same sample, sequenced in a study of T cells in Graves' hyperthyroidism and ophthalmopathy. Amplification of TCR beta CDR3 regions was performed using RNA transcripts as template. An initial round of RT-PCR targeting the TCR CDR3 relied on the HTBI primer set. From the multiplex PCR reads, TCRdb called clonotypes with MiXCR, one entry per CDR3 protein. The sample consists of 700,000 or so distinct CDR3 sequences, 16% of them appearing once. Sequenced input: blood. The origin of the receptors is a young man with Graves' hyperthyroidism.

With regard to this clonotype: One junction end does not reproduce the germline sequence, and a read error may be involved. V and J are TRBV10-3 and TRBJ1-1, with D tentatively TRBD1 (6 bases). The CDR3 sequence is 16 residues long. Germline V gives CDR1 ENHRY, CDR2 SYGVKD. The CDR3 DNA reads TGTACCATCAGCGGGCGGCTGGGGGCGAATTTCCCTGAAGCTTTCTTT. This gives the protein CTISGRLGANFPEAFF.

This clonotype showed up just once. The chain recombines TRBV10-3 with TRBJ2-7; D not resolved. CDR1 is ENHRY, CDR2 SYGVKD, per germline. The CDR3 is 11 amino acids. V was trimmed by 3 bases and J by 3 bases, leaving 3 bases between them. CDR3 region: CAISDGYEQYF. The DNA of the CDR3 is TGTGCCATCAGTGATGGCTACGAGCAGTACTTC.

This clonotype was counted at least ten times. CDR3 in DNA: TGTGCCAGCAGTTTTTCTAACACAGATACGCAGTATTTT. It codes for CASSFSNTDTQYF. The chain carries TRBV28 and TRBJ2-3; D call uncertain. The V gene lost 3 bases and the J gene lost 2 bases, with 6 bases spanning the gap. Germline lookup yields CDR1 MDHEN and CDR2 SYDVKM. The CDR3 is made up of 13 amino acids.

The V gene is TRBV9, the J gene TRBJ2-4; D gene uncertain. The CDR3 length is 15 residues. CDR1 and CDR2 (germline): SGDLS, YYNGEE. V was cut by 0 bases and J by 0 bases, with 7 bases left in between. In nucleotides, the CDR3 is TGTGCCAGCAGCGTAGGGTCGATAGCCAAAAACATTCAGTACTTC. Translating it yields CASSVGSIAKNIQYF.

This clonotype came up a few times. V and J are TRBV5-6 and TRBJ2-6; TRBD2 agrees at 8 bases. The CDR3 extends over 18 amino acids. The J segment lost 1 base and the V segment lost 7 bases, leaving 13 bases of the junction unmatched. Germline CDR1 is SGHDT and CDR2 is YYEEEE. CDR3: CASSGGGPFLSGANVLTF. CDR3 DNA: TGTGCCAGCTCGGGAGGGGGACCGTTCCTGTCTGGGGCCAACGTCCTGACTTTC.

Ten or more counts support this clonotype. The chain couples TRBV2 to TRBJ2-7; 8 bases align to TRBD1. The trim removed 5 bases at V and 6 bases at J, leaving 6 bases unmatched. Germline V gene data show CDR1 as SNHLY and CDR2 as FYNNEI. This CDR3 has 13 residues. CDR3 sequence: CASSLQGVGEQYF. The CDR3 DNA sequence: TGTGCCAGCAGTCTACAGGGGGTGGGCGAGCAGTACTTC.

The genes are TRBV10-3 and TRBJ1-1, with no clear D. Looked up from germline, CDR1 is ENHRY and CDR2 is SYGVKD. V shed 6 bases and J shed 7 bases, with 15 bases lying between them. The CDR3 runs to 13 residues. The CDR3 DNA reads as TGTGCCATCAGCCCGACCAAATTGGGTGAAGCTTTCTTT. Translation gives CAISPTKLGEAFF.

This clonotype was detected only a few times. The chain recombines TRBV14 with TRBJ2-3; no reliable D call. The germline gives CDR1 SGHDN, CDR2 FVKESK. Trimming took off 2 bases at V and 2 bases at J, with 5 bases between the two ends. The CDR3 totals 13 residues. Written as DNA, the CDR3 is TGTGCCAGCAGCCAACAGGTCACAGATACGCAGTATTTT. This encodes CASSQQVTDTQYF.

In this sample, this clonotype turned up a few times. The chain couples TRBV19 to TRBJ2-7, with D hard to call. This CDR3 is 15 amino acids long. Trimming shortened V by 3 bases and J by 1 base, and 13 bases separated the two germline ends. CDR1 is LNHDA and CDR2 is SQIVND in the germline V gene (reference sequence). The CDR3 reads CASSMWAGRSYEQYF. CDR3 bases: TGTGCCAGTAGTATGTGGGCAGGACGTTCCTACGAGCAGTACTTC.

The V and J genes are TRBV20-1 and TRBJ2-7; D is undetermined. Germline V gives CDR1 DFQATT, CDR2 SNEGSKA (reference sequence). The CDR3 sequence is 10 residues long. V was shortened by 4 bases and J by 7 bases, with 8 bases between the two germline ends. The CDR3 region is CSATDMEQYF. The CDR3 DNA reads TGCAGTGCTACCGACATGGAGCAGTACTTC.

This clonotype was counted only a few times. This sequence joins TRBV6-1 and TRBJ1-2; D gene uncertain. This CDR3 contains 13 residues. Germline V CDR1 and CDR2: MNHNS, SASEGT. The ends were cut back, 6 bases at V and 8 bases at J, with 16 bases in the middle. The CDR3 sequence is CASRLEPTGGYTF. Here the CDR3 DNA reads TGTGCCAGCAGGCTCGAGCCTACTGGAGGCTACACCTTC.

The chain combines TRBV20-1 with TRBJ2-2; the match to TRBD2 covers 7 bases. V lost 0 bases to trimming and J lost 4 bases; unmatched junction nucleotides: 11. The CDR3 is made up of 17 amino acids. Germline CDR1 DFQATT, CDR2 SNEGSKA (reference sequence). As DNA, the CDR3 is TGCAGTGCTAGAGATCTACGCGGGAGCTTTGGCACCGGGGAGCTGTTTTTT. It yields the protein CSARDLRGSFGTGELFF.

The CDR3 DNA follows: TGTGCCAGTAGTATAAACTTGGGGTTTGGGGTGGTGAACATTCAGTACTTC. It is translated as CASSINLGFGVVNIQYF. The rearrangement uses TRBV19 and TRBJ2-4; D ambiguous. The CDR3 runs to 17 residues. Germline lookup yields CDR1 LNHDA and CDR2 SQIVND (reference sequence). V lost 2 bases and J lost 7, with 21 bases in between.

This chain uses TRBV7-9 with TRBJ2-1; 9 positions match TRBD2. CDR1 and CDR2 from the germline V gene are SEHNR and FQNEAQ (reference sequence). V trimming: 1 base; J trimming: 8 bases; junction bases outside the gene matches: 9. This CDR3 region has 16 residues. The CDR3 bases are TGTGCCAGCAGCTTAGGGGGCGGGAGGGCCAGGGATGAGCAGTTCTTC. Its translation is CASSLGGGRARDEQFF.

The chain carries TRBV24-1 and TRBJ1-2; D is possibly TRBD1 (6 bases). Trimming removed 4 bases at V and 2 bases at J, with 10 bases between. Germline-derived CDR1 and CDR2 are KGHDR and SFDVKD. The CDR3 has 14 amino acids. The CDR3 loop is CATSDRGRNYGYTF. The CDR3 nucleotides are TGTGCCACCAGTGACAGGGGACGAAACTATGGCTACACCTTC.

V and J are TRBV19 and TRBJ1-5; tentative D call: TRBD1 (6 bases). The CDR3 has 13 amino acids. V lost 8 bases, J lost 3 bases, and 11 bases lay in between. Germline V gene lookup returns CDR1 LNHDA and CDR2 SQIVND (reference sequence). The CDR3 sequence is CASSGALNQPQHF. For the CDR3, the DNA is TGTGCCAGTTCAGGGGCACTCAATCAGCCCCAGCATTTT.

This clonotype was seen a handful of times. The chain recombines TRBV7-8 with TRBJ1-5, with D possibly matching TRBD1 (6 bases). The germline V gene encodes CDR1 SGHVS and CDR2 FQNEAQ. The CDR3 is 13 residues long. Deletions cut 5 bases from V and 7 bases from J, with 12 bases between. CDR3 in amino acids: CASSVGGKQPQHF. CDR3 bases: TGTGCCAGCAGCGTAGGGGGTAAGCAGCCCCAGCATTTT.

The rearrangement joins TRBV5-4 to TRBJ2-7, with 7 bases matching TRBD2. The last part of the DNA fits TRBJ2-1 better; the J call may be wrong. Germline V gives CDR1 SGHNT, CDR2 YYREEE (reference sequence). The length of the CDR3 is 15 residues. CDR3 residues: CASSAAGTTSYEQFF. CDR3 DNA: TGTGCCAGCAGCGCCGCCGGGACTACCTCCTACGAGCAGTTCTTC.

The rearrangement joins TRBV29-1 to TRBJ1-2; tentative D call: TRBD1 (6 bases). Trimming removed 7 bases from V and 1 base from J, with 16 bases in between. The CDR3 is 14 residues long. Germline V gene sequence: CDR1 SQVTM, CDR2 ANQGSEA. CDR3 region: CSAGGGGLNYGYTF. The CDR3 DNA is TGCAGCGCCGGCGGGGGGGGGCTTAACTATGGCTACACCTTC.

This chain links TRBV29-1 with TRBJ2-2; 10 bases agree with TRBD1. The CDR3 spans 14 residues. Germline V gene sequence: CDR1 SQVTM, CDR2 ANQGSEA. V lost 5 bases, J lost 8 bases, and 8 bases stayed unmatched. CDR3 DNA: TGCAGCGTTCGACCCGGGACAGGGGAAGGGGAGCTGTTTTTT. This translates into CSVRPGTGEGELFF.

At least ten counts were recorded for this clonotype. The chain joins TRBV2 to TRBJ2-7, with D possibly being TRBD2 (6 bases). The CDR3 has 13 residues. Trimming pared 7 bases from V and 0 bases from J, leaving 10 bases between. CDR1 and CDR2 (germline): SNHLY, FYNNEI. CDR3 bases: TGTGCCAGCAAGTGGCGGGACTCCTACGAGCAGTACTTC. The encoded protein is CASKWRDSYEQYF.